Listed below are T cell receptor beta chains from one sample, sequenced in a study of T cells in Graves' hyperthyroidism and ophthalmopathy. MiXCR, run by TCRdb on the multiplex PCR reads, gives a single entry per CDR3 protein. The table has some 440,000 distinct CDR3 sequences, 15% to 18% seen once. The source material was blood. These receptors all stem from a woman aged 18-29 years with Graves' hyperthyroidism. The CDR3 runs from the conserved cysteine through the conserved F or W. Each record gives: J gene, D gene, V gene, CDR3 protein. The D gene is left open where the match is weak.

J: TRBJ2-3; D: TRBD2; V: TRBV20-1; CDR3: CSARIRLAGGADTQYF
J: TRBJ1-2; D: NA; V: TRBV7-9; CDR3: CASSLRKIDPDSPTYPLYGYTF
J: TRBJ1-4; D: NA; V: TRBV7-9; CDR3: CASSPGRTSIDNEKLFF
J: TRBJ1-1; D: NA; V: TRBV7-7; CDR3: CASSQFPNTEAFF
J: TRBJ1-2; D: NA; V: TRBV28; CDR3: CATTKIANYGYTF
J: TRBJ2-1; D: TRBD2; V: TRBV2; CDR3: CASIQTSGTSYNEQFF
J: TRBJ2-3; D: NA; V: TRBV14; CDR3: CASSRRSSTDTQYF
J: TRBJ2-7; D: NA; V: TRBV18; CDR3: CASSPGLIAYEQYF
J: TRBJ2-3; D: TRBD1; V: TRBV7-9; CDR3: CASSRGTGDRTDTQYF
J: TRBJ2-7; D: NA; V: TRBV5-5; CDR3: CASSLYQGPYEQYF
J: TRBJ2-7; D: NA; V: TRBV6-1; CDR3: CASSEGETVYEQYF
J: TRBJ2-5; D: TRBD2; V: TRBV2; CDR3: CASRKLGLAGGPETQYF
J: TRBJ2-1; D: NA; V: TRBV3-1; CDR3: CASSDARTGEQFF
J: TRBJ2-5; D: NA; V: TRBV12-3/TRBV12-4; CDR3: CASSFQIWGSQEIQYF
J: TRBJ1-1; D: NA; V: TRBV6-1; CDR3: CASNTFQGYNTEAFF
J: TRBJ2-7; D: TRBD1; V: TRBV3-1; CDR3: CASSQGTPGQGAREQYF
J: TRBJ2-7; D: NA; V: TRBV6-1; CDR3: CASSPTGPPYEQYF
J: TRBJ2-3; D: NA; V: TRBV2; CDR3: CASSEPVGGGSVDTQYF
J: TRBJ2-7; D: NA; V: TRBV5-1; CDR3: CASRTGPSLHEQYF
J: TRBJ2-1; D: NA; V: TRBV29-1; CDR3: CSVDGGRTYNEQFF
J: TRBJ2-5; D: TRBD1; V: TRBV7-2; CDR3: CASSLAQGAQYF
J: TRBJ1-2; D: NA; V: TRBV12-3/TRBV12-4; CDR3: CASSLRFGYTF
J: TRBJ2-1; D: NA; V: TRBV20-1; CDR3: CSARVDSEQFF
J: TRBJ1-2; D: NA; V: TRBV5-1; CDR3: CASRSSGVDGYTF
J: TRBJ1-1; D: NA; V: TRBV29-1; CDR3: CSVDYMAGTEAFF
J: TRBJ1-1; D: NA; V: TRBV6-1; CDR3: CASSIGTLNTEAFF
J: TRBJ2-5; D: TRBD1; V: TRBV4-2; CDR3: CASSKPLQGFGETQYF
J: TRBJ1-6; D: TRBD1; V: TRBV3-1; CDR3: CSSSRGQGNSPLHF
J: TRBJ2-5; D: NA; V: TRBV6-2/TRBV6-3; CDR3: CASSYTGRETQYF
J: TRBJ1-5; D: NA; V: TRBV12-3/TRBV12-4; CDR3: CATGVGGNQPQHF